This T cell receptor (beta chain) was identified in a study of T cells in tumors after PD-1 blockade. About the study: Excluded were patients with checkpoint blockade, immunosuppressants, or radiotherapy or other anti-cancer therapy within 4 weeks. Some patients also took daily vismodegib 150 mg during anti-PD-1 treatment.

The germline gives CDR1 KGHSH, CDR2 LQKENI. The CDR3 has 14 amino acids. With 5 bases removed from V and 4 bases from J, the gap between germline ends came to 15 bases. Sequenced by immunoSEQ multiplex PCR; TCRdb stores in-frame clones only, minus some. The repertoire consists of 20,000 or so clones, with roughly 80% occurring once and the leading ten covering 25%. This chain joins TRBV18 and TRBJ2-7; D not resolved. The clonotype comes from a human donor with advanced basal cell or squamous cell carcinoma (not recorded which). The specimen was PBMCs, collected after anti-PD-1 therapy. CDR3 region: CASSSAIGYYEQYF. CDR3 coding DNA: TGTGCCAGCTCATCTGCGATCGGCTATTACGAGCAGTACTTC. The whole variable domain, filled in from reference TRBV18 and TRBJ2-7, reads NAGVMQNPRHLVRRRGQEARLRCSPMKGHSHVYWYRQLPEEGLKFMVYLQKENIIDESGMPKERFSAEFPKEGPSILRIQQVVRGDSAAYFCASSSAIGYYEQYFGPGTRLTVT.